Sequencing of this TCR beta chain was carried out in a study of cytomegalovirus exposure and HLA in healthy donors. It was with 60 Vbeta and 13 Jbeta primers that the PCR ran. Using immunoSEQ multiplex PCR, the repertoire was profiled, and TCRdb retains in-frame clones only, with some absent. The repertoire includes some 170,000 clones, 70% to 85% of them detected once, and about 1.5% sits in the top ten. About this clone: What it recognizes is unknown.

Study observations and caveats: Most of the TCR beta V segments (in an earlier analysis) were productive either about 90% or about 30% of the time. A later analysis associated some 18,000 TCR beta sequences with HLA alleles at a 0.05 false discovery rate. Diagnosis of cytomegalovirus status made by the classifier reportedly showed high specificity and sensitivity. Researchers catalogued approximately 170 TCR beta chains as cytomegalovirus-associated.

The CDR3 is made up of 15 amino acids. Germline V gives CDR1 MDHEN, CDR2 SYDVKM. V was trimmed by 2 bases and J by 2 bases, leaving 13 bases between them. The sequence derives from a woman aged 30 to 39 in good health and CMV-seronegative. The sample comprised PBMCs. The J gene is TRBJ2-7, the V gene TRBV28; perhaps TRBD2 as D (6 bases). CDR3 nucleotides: TGTGCCAGCAGTTTACAGGCGGGATTTACCTACGAGCAGTACTTC. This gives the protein CASSLQAGFTYEQYF.